What follows are 7 T cell receptor beta chains derived from one specimen sequenced in a study of blood T cell repertoires in COVID-19. The repertoire was sequenced with immunoSEQ multiplex PCR; TCRdb's copy has only in-frame clones and lacks some. The sample lists roughly 230,000 clones; around 80% were seen once. Sequencing input: peripheral blood. Every receptor here comes from a man aged 40-49 years with active or convalescent COVID-19.

The chain carries TRBV4-2 and TRBJ2-5, with TRBD2 matching over 7 bases. V shed 0 bases, J shed 1 base, and the junction held 2 bases outside the gene matches. The CDR3 loop spans 15 amino acids. Looked up from germline, CDR1 is LGHNA and CDR2 is YNFKEQ. CDR3 sequence: CASSQELASQETQYF. As DNA, the CDR3 is TGTGCCAGCAGCCAAGAACTAGCGAGCCAAGAGACCCAGTACTTC.

The chain is built from TRBV10-1 and TRBJ1-2, with 9 nucleotides matching TRBD1. The germline gives CDR1 WNHNN, CDR2 SYGVQD (reference sequence). The CDR3 extends over 15 amino acids. J was trimmed by 4 bases and V by 6 bases; bases with no gene match: 9. CDR3 sequence reads: CASRERQGGSYGYTF. The CDR3 coding sequence is TGCGCCAGCAGGGAAAGACAGGGGGGGAGCTATGGCTACACCTTC.

The chain employs TRBV4-3 and TRBJ2-3; D is possibly TRBD1 (7 bases). The CDR3 length is 14 residues. Germline CDR1 reads LGHNA; CDR2 reads YSLEER. The V and J ends lost 0 bases and 7 bases respectively, with 11 bases between them. CDR3 bases: TGCGCCAGCAGCCAAGATCAGGGGGGAAATACGCAGTATTTT. This encodes CASSQDQGGNTQYF.

This chain joins TRBV12-3 or TRBV12-4 and TRBJ1-3, with D unresolved. Trimming took 7 bases from V and 5 from J, leaving 9 bases between them. CDR3 length equals 12 residues. For the CDR3, the DNA is TGTGCCAGCACCAACCAGAGAAACACCATATATTTT. It yields the protein CASTNQRNTIYF.

This clone was counted only a few times. This chain links TRBV4-1 with TRBJ2-3, with TRBD2 matching over 8 bases. Losses at the gene ends were 4 bases for V and 4 bases for J; bases not matched to a gene: 10. The CDR3 extends over 16 amino acids. Germline V gene lookup returns CDR1 MGHRA and CDR2 YSYEKL. DNA of the CDR3: TGCGCCAGCAGCCTCGACGGGGGGGCAGGCCCAGATACGCAGTATTTT. Translation: CASSLDGGAGPDTQYF.

The chain is built from TRBV19 and TRBJ1-1; no clear D gene. The CDR3 covers 15 residues. CDR1 is LNHDA, CDR2 SQIVND, per germline (reference sequence). Between the trimmed V and J ends, which lost 4 bases and 6 bases, there was a span of 18 bases. The CDR3 here is CASSKEYSQRAEAFF. In DNA form, the CDR3 reads TGTGCCAGTAGTAAGGAATACTCCCAACGGGCTGAAGCTTTCTTT. Full variable domain (missing parts from reference TRBV19 and TRBJ1-1): DGGITQSPKYLFRKEGQNVTLSCEQNLNHDAMYWYRQDPGQGLRLIYYSQIVNDFQKGDIAEGYSVSREKKESFPLTVTSAQKNPTAFYLCASSKEYSQRAEAFFGQGTRLTVV.

The chain couples TRBV9 to TRBJ2-1, with 10 positions matching TRBD2. CDR3 length: 14 amino acids. Germline assignment: CDR1 SGDLS and CDR2 YYNGEE. Trimming at V came to 3 bases and at J to 14 bases, leaving 11 bases not matched to a gene. CDR3 coding DNA: TGTGCCAGCAGCGCCGCCGGACTAGCGGCCGAGGAGTTCTTC. It is translated as CASSAAGLAAEEFF.